This is a list of T cell receptor beta chains from one sample in a study of cytomegalovirus exposure and HLA in healthy donors. Clones were sequenced by immunoSEQ multiplex PCR, and TCRdb holds only the in-frame ones, with some missing. The sample consists of roughly 170,000 clones, 84% of them appearing once. Sequencing used PBMCs. The receptors stem from a man aged 18-30 years in good health and CMV-seronegative. CDR3s include the opening cysteine and the closing phenylalanine or tryptophan. D genes are given only for firm matches. Clone size, where shown, is once, few, many, or a class for clones that have expanded.

cdr3_aa cdr3_nt clone_size d_call cdr3_length j_call v_call
CSVETGGSYEQYF TGCAGCGTAGAAACAGGGGGGTCCTACGAGCAGTACTTC - TRBD1 13 TRBJ2-7 TRBV29-1
CASSRTEGRYNEQFF TGTGCCAGCAGCCGTACCGAGGGTCGGTACAATGAGCAGTTCTTC - - 15 TRBJ2-1 TRBV7-9
CASIGRRDTGELFF TGTGCCAGCATAGGCAGGCGAGACACCGGGGAGCTGTTTTTT - - 14 TRBJ2-2 TRBV2
CASSLVQEETQYF TGTGCCAGCAGCTTAGTACAGGAAGAGACCCAGTACTTC - - 13 TRBJ2-5 TRBV7-9
CASSFTQLGAGDTQYF TGTGCCAGCAGCTTTACGCAGCTGGGGGCCGGAGATACGCAGTATTTT - - 16 TRBJ2-3 TRBV11-2
CASSPRTGGKDTQYF TGTGCCAGCAGCCCAAGGACAGGGGGGAAAGATACGCAGTATTTT once TRBD1 15 TRBJ2-3 TRBV5-6
CASIRDRVNQPQHF TGTGCCAGTATTAGGGACAGGGTCAATCAGCCCCAGCATTTT - TRBD1 14 TRBJ1-5 TRBV19
CASSPYRGVDQETQYF TGTGCCAGCTCACCATATCGCGGGGTAGACCAAGAGACCCAGTACTTC - - 16 TRBJ2-5 TRBV18
CASSQPGQGVNEQFF TGTGCCAGCTCACAGCCGGGACAGGGGGTAAATGAGCAGTTCTTC - TRBD1 15 TRBJ2-1 TRBV5-4
CASSVFGGGGNTIYF TGTGCCAGCAGCGTATTTGGCGGGGGAGGAAACACCATATATTTT once - 15 TRBJ1-3 TRBV9
CASSEQSLGDWNTEAFF TGTGCCAGCAGCGAACAGTCCCTCGGGGATTGGAACACTGAAGCTTTCTTT - - 17 TRBJ1-1 TRBV9
CAISESLILAGENEQYF TGTGCCATCAGTGAGTCGTTGATTCTAGCGGGAGAGAATGAGCAGTACTTC - TRBD2 17 TRBJ2-7 TRBV10-3
CASSQGGGALETQYF TGTGCCAGCAGCCAAGGGGGGGGCGCGTTAGAGACCCAGTACTTC - - 15 TRBJ2-5 TRBV5-4
CASRQGGVNTEAFF TGTGCCAGCAGGCAGGGGGGAGTGAACACTGAAGCTTTCTTT - TRBD1 14 TRBJ1-1 TRBV28
CASSYDRGNEKLFF TGTGCCAGCAGTTACGACAGGGGGAATGAAAAACTGTTTTTT once TRBD1 14 TRBJ1-4 TRBV6-5
CASSYRDSYGYTF TGTGCCAGCAGTTACCGGGACAGCTATGGCTACACCTTC - TRBD1 13 TRBJ1-2 TRBV2
CASSPRETADSEQYF TGTGCCAGCTCACCACGTGAGACAGCTGATTCCGAGCAGTACTTC - - 15 TRBJ2-7 TRBV18
CASQGVSADGYTF TGTGCCAGTCAAGGGGTATCGGCAGATGGCTACACCTTC - - 13 TRBJ1-2 TRBV7-2
CASSPPDYGYTF TGTGCCAGCTCACCCCCAGACTATGGCTACACCTTC - - 12 TRBJ1-2 TRBV18
CASSPRTGSTDTQYF TGTGCCAGCAGCCCACGGACAGGTAGCACAGATACGCAGTATTTT - TRBD1 15 TRBJ2-3 TRBV7-3
CASSSGASTGNTIYF TGTGCCAGCAGCTCTGGGGCATCAACTGGAAACACCATATATTTT - - 15 TRBJ1-3 TRBV9
CASSENPHSLGELFF TGTGCCAGCAGCGAGAACCCCCATTCCCTCGGGGAGCTGTTTTTT - - 15 TRBJ2-2 TRBV6-4
CASSRVFIPDTFTDTQYF TGTGCCAGCTCACGGGTATTCATACCGGACACGTTCACAGATACGCAGTATTTT - - 18 TRBJ2-3 TRBV18
CASSRDRHYNEQFF TGTGCCAGCAGCCGGGACAGACACTACAATGAGCAGTTCTTC - TRBD1 14 TRBJ2-1 TRBV7-9
CASSVQGVGNQPQHF TGTGCCAGCAGTGTACAGGGAGTCGGCAATCAGCCCCAGCATTTT - - 15 TRBJ1-5 TRBV27
CASSLMGLATYNEQFF TGTGCCAGCAGCTTAATGGGACTAGCCACCTACAATGAGCAGTTCTTC - TRBD2 16 TRBJ2-1 TRBV11-3
CASSADRAGNTIYF TGTGCCAGCAGTGCGGACAGGGCTGGAAACACCATATATTTT - TRBD1 14 TRBJ1-3 TRBV28
CASSSTSGEQYF TGTGCCAGCAGTTCGACTAGCGGCGAGCAGTACTTC once TRBD2 12 TRBJ2-7 TRBV6-5
CASSLNPGTDYGYTF TGTGCCAGCAGCTTAAACCCCGGGACAGACTATGGCTACACCTTC - TRBD1 15 TRBJ1-2 TRBV7-6
CASSPSGYSGANVLTF TGTGCCAGCTCACCGAGCGGGTACTCTGGGGCCAACGTCCTGACTTTC - - 16 TRBJ2-6 TRBV18
CASRYRGGSNQPQHF TGTGCCAGCAGATACAGGGGGGGAAGCAATCAGCCCCAGCATTTT - TRBD1 15 TRBJ1-5 TRBV2
CASIPGEGETQYF TGTGCCAGCATCCCAGGGGAAGGGGAGACCCAGTACTTC - - 13 TRBJ2-5 TRBV28
CASTQTTGGQPQHF TGTGCCAGCACCCAAACGACAGGGGGACAGCCCCAGCATTTT - TRBD1 14 TRBJ1-5 TRBV7-8
CSAQRDNEQFF TGCAGTGCTCAAAGAGACAATGAGCAGTTCTTC - - 11 TRBJ2-1 TRBV20-1
CASSYIISQFNEKLFF TGTGCCAGCAGTTATATTATCTCACAGTTTAATGAAAAACTGTTTTTT - - 16 TRBJ1-4 TRBV2
CANKQGAETQYF TGTGCCAACAAACAGGGTGCGGAGACCCAGTACTTC - - 12 TRBJ2-5 TRBV2
CSVPRTGATSTDTQYF TGCAGCGTACCAAGGACAGGCGCTACTAGCACAGATACGCAGTATTTT - TRBD1 16 TRBJ2-3 TRBV29-1
CASSLGDRVGYTF TGTGCCAGCAGCTTGGGGGACAGGGTCGGCTACACCTTC - TRBD1 13 TRBJ1-2 TRBV5-8
CASSEAGGEKLFF TGTGCCAGTAGTGAAGCAGGTGGGGAAAAACTGTTTTTT few - 13 TRBJ1-4 TRBV19
CASRDSNTEAFF TGTGCCAGTAGAGACAGTAACACTGAAGCTTTCTTT - - 12 TRBJ1-1 TRBV19
CASRATGTSGAYEQYF TGTGCCAGTAGAGCTACCGGGACTAGCGGGGCCTACGAGCAGTACTTC few TRBD2 16 TRBJ2-7 TRBV19
CASSRPTSSREQFF TGTGCCAGCAGCAGACCGACTAGCAGCCGTGAGCAGTTCTTC - TRBD2 14 TRBJ2-1 TRBV7-2
CAWSKVGGGPTDTQYF TGTGCCTGGAGTAAGGTTGGGGGAGGCCCCACAGATACGCAGTATTTT - - 16 TRBJ2-3 TRBV30
CASSLGYKAETQYF TGTGCCAGCAGCTTAGGGTATAAAGCCGAGACCCAGTACTTC - - 14 TRBJ2-5 TRBV7-2
CASISGIGELFF TGCGCCAGCATCAGCGGAATCGGGGAGCTGTTTTTT - - 12 TRBJ2-2 TRBV5-1
CASNRDSYGYTF TGTGCCAGCAATCGGGACAGCTATGGCTACACCTTC - TRBD1 12 TRBJ1-2 TRBV25-1
CATTTGQGTGELFF TGTGCCACCACCACGGGACAGGGCACCGGGGAGCTGTTTTTT once TRBD1 14 TRBJ2-2 TRBV15
CAISGAGLSYEQYF TGTGCCATCAGTGGAGCGGGACTTAGTTACGAGCAGTACTTC once TRBD2 14 TRBJ2-7 TRBV10-3